The sequence of this TCR beta chain was determined in a study of T cells in Graves' hyperthyroidism and ophthalmopathy. This clonotype has more than one count but fewer than ten. Its antigen is undetermined. The TCR beta CDR3 regions underwent amplification using RNA transcripts as the source. The study used the HTBI primer set for a first-round RT-PCR of the TCR CDR3. TCRdb processed the multiplex PCR reads anew with MiXCR; each CDR3 protein has one entry. In the table there are more than 500,000 distinct CDR3 sequences, roughly 15% of which are singletons. Findings of the study overall: Most expanded thyroid clonotypes above 0.001 also appeared in blood.

The trim removed 8 bases at V and 9 bases at J, leaving 11 bases unmatched. The CDR3 runs to 13 residues. The germline CDR1 and CDR2 sequences are SQVTM and ANQGSEA. Hyperthyroidism of Graves' type that showed no ophthalmopathy progression within 18 months was stable. Each diagnosis drew on symptoms, thyroxine, TRAb, thyroid ultrasound and orbital computed tomography findings. What was sequenced was blood. The clonotype was recovered from a woman in her thirties or forties with Graves' hyperthyroidism. This chain connects TRBV29-1 to TRBJ2-1, with 9 bases aligning to TRBD2. In DNA form, the CDR3 reads TGCAGCCCTCGGGGCGGGAGGGATGGTGAGCAGTTCTTC. It codes for CSPRGGRDGEQFF.